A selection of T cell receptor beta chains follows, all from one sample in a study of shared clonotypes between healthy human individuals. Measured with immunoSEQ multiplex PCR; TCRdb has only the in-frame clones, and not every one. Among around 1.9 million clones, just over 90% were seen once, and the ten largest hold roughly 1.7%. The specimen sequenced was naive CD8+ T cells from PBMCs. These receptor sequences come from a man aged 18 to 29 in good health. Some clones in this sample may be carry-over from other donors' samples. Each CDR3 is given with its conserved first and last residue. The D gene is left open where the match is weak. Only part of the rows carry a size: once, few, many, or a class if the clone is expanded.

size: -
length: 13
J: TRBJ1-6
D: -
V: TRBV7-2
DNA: TGTGCCAGCAGACGACAGAATAATTCACCCCTCCACTTT
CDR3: CASRRQNNSPLHF

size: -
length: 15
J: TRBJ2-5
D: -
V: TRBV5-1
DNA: TGCGCCAGCAGGTCTAACAGGGTACACCAAGAGACCCAGTACTTC
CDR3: CASRSNRVHQETQYF

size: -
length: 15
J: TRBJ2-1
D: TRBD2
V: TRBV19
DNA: TGTGCCAGTACCACGGGACTAGCAGGCTACAATGAGCAGTTCTTC
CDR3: CASTTGLAGYNEQFF

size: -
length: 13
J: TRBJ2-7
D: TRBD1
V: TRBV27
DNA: TGTGCCAGCAGTTTGATACAGGGGTACGAGCAGTACTTC
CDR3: CASSLIQGYEQYF

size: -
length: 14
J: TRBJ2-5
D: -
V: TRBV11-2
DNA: TGTGCCAGCAGCTTTACAGGGGAGGGAGAGACCCAGTACTTC
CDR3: CASSFTGEGETQYF

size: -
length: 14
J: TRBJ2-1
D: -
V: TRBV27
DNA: TGTGCCAGCAGCCGAAGCGGCCCTGGGAATGAGCAGTTCTTC
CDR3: CASSRSGPGNEQFF

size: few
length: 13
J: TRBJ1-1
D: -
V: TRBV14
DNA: TGTGCCAGCAGCCAGACACTAGGGACTGAAGCTTTCTTT
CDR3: CASSQTLGTEAFF

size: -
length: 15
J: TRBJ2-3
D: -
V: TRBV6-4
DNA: TGTGCCAGCAGTGAGAAGACAGCGAGCACAGATACGCAGTATTTT
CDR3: CASSEKTASTDTQYF

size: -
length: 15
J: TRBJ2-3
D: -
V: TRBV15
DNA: TGTGCCACCAGCAGAGATCTATCCAGCCCGGAGACGCAGTATTTT
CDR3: CATSRDLSSPETQYF

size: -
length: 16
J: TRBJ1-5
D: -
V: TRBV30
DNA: TGTGCCTGGAGGGACCCCACCGGGTCCAGGGGTCAGCCCCAGCATTTT
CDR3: CAWRDPTGSRGQPQHF

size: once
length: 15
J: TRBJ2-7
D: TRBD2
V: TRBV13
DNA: TGTGCCAGCAGCGACGGACTAGCGGGGCCCTACGAGCAGTACTTC
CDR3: CASSDGLAGPYEQYF

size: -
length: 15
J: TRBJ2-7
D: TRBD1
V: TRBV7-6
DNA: TGTGCCAGCAGCTTAGCAGGGGGCGGCTCCTACGAGCAGTACTTC
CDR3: CASSLAGGGSYEQYF

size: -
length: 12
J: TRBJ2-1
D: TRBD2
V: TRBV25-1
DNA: TGTGCCAGCAGTGAGATAGCGGGAGGCCCAATCTTC
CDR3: CASSEIAGGPIF

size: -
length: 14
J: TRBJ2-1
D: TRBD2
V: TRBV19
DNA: TGTGCCACCCGGACTAGCGGGTATTACAATGAGCAGTTCTTC
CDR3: CATRTSGYYNEQFF

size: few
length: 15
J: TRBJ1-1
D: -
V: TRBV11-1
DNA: TGTGCCAGCAGCTTAGCGAGGGCGGGAGCGACTGAAGCTTTCTTT
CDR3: CASSLARAGATEAFF

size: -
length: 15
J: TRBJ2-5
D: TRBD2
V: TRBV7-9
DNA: TGTGCCAGCAGCTCTAGGGGCGGGGGGCCGGAGACCCAGTACTTC
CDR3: CASSSRGGGPETQYF

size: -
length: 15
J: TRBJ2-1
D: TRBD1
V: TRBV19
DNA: TGTGCCAGTAGTATACAGGGGGCCGGCTACAATGAGCAGTTCTTC
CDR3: CASSIQGAGYNEQFF

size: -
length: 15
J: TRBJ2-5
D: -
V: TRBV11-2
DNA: TGTGCCAGCAGCCGTACCCCCGGGTCCCAAGAGACCCAGTACTTC
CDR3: CASSRTPGSQETQYF

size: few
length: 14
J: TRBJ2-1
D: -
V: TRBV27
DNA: TGTGCCAGCAGGGGGAGGAGCTCCTACAATGAGCAGTTCTTC
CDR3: CASRGRSSYNEQFF

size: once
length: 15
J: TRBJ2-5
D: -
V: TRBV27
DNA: TGTGCCAGCAGTTTATTGCCCGGCGACCAAGAGACCCAGTACTTC
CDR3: CASSLLPGDQETQYF

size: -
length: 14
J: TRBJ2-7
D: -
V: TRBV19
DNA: TGTGCCAGTAGCATTAATCGGGCACCCTACGAGCAGTACTTC
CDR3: CASSINRAPYEQYF

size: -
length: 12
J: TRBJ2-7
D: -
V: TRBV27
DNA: TGTGCCAGCAGGAGGGGTCTCTACGAGCAGTACTTC
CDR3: CASRRGLYEQYF

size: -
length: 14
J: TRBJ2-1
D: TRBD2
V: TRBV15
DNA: TGTGCCACCAGCAGAGGGACTAGCGGGAATGAGCAGTTCTTC
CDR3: CATSRGTSGNEQFF

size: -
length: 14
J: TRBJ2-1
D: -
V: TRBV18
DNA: TGTGCCAGCTCACCAGAGGACGGGAGTGGTGAGCAGTTCTTC
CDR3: CASSPEDGSGEQFF